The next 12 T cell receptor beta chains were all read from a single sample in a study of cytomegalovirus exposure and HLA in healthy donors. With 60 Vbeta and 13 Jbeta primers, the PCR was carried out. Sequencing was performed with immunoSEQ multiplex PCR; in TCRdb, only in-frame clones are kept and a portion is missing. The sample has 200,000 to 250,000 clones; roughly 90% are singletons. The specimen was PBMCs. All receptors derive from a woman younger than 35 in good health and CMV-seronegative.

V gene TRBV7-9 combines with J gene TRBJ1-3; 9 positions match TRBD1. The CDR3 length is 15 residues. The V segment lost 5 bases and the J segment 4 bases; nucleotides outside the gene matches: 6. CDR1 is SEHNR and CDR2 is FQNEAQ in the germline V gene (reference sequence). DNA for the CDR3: TGTGCCAGCAGCCCCGGGACAGGGAGAGGAAACACCATATATTTT. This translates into CASSPGTGRGNTIYF.

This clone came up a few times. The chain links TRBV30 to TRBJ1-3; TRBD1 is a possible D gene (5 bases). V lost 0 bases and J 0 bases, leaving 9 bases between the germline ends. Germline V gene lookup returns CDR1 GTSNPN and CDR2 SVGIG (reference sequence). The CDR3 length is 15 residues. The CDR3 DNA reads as TGTGCCTGGAGTGTACGGGGGAGCTCTGGAAACACCATATATTTT. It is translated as CAWSVRGSSGNTIYF.

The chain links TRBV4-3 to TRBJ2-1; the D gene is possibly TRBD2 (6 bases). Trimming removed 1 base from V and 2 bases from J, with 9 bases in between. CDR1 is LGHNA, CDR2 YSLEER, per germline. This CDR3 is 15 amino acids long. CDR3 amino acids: CASSQVAVAYNEQFF. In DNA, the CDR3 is TGCGCCAGCAGCCAAGTAGCGGTGGCCTACAATGAGCAGTTCTTC.

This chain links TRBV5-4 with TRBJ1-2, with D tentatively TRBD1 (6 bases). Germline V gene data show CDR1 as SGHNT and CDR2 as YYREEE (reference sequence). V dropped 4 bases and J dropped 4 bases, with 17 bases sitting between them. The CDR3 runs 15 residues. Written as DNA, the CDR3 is TGTGCCAGCAGCCCGAATTACAGGGCAGTCTATGGCTACACCTTC. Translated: CASSPNYRAVYGYTF.

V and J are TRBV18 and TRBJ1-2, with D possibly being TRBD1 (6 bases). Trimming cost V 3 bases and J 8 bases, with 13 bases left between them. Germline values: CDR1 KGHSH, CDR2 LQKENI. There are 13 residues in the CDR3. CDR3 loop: CASSPRTAPGYTF. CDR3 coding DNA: TGTGCCAGCTCACCTAGGACAGCCCCGGGCTACACCTTC.

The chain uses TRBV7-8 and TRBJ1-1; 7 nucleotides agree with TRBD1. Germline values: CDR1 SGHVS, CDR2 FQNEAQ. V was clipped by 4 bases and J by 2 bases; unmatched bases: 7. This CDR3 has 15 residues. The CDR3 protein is CASSSYRGENTEAFF. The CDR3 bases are TGTGCCAGCAGCTCCTACAGGGGCGAAAACACTGAAGCTTTCTTT.

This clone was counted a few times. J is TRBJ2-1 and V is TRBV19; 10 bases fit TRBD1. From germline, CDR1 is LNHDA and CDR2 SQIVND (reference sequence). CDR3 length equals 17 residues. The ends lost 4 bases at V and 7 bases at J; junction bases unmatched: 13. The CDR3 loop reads CASSRGAWDRGRNEQFF. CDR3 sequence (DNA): TGTGCCAGTAGTAGGGGAGCGTGGGACAGGGGTCGTAATGAGCAGTTCTTC. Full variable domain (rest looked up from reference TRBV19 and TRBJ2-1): DGGITQSPKYLFRKEGQNVTLSCEQNLNHDAMYWYRQDPGQGLRLIYYSQIVNDFQKGDIAEGYSVSREKKESFPLTVTSAQKNPTAFYLCASSRGAWDRGRNEQFFGPGTRLTVL.

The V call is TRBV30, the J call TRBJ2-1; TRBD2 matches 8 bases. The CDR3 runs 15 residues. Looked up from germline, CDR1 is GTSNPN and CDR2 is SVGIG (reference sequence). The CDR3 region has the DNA TGTGCGTATGAAGCAGGACTAGCCCGGGGCAATGAGCAGTTCTTC. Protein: CAYEAGLARGNEQFF. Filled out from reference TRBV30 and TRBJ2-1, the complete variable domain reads SQTIHQWPATLVQPVGSPLSLECTVEGTSNPNLYWYRQAAGRGLQLLFYSVGIGQISSEVPQNLSASRPQDRQFILSSKKLLLSDSGFYLCAYEAGLARGNEQFFGPGTRLTVL.

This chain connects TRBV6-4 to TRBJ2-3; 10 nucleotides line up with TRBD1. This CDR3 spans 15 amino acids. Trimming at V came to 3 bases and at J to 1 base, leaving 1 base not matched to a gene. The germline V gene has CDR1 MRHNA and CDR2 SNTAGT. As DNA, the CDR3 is TGTGCCAGCAGTGAGGGGACAGGGGGCACAGATACGCAGTATTTT. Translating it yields CASSEGTGGTDTQYF.

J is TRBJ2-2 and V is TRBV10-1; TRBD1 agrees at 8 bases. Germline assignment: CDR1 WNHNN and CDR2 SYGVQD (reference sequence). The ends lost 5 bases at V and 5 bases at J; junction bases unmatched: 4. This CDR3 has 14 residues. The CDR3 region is CASSRQGATGELFF. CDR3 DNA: TGCGCCAGCAGTCGTCAGGGGGCAACCGGGGAGCTGTTTTTT.

In DNA, the CDR3 is TGTGCCAGCAGCGCCAACAGGGTGCCGTACTTC. This translates into CASSANRVPYF. V is TRBV7-9 and J is TRBJ2-7; weak D call: TRBD1 (6 bases). The germline V gene has CDR1 SEHNR and CDR2 FQNEAQ (reference sequence). The CDR3 runs to 11 residues. The V and J ends lost 5 bases and 12 bases respectively, with 14 bases between them.

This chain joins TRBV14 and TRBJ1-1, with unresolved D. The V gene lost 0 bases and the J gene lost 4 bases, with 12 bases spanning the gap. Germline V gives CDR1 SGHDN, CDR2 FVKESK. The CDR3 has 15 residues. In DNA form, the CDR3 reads TGTGCCAGCAGCCAAGAGGTCAATCTACCCACTGAAGCTTTCTTT. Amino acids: CASSQEVNLPTEAFF.